The 27 T cell receptor beta chains reported below all come from one sample, sequenced in a study of CD8 T cells in Susac syndrome. With random hexamers, reverse transcription was performed on about 0.5 to 1 ug of RNA. Via MiXCR, TCRdb re-called the immunoSEQ multiplex PCR reads, giving one row per CDR3 protein. Counted here are 55,000 to 85,000 distinct CDR3 sequences, roughly 95% occurring once; the ten biggest clones make up 0.11%. Material for sequencing was CD4+ T cells from PBMCs. The origin of the receptors is a human donor with multiple sclerosis.

Comments on this clonotype: Mismatch with germline at one junction end may stem from a read error. V and J are TRBV18 and TRBJ2-1, with a possible D match to TRBD1 (5 bases). Per germline, CDR1 KGHSH and CDR2 LQKENI. This CDR3 is 16 amino acids long. CDR3: CASSPTGGAWYSEQFF. The CDR3 DNA reads TGTGCCAGCTCACCCACCGGTGGGGCGTGGTACAGTGAGCAGTTCTTC.

J is TRBJ1-4 and V is TRBV30; TRBD1 is a possible D gene (5 bases). The V gene lost 0 bases and the J gene lost 6 bases, with 11 bases spanning the gap. Germline V gene data show CDR1 as GTSNPN and CDR2 as SVGIG (reference sequence). CDR3 length: 14 amino acids. The CDR3 is CAWSVSRVDEKLFF. The CDR3 DNA sequence: TGTGCCTGGAGTGTAAGCAGGGTTGATGAAAAACTGTTTTTT.

This clonotype was seen once. CDR3: CASSLGAGKDTQYF. CDR3 DNA: TGTGCCAGCAGTCTAGGAGCAGGGAAAGATACGCAGTATTTT. The rearrangement links TRBV2 to TRBJ2-3, with a possible D match to TRBD1 (5 bases). CDR1 SNHLY and CDR2 FYNNEI come from the germline V gene. The germline V and J ends were trimmed by 5 bases and 5 bases, with 14 bases remaining between them. The CDR3 is made up of 14 amino acids.

V and J are TRBV5-4 and TRBJ1-2, with D unresolved. Germline assignment: CDR1 SGHNT and CDR2 YYREEE (reference sequence). The germline V and J ends were trimmed by 1 base and 6 bases, with 10 bases remaining between them. There are 13 residues in the CDR3. The CDR3 coding sequence is TGTGCCAGCAGCTTGTTAGCAGGAGATGGCTACACCTTC. Protein product: CASSLLAGDGYTF. Full variable domain (rest looked up from reference TRBV5-4 and TRBJ1-2): ETGVTQSPTHLIKTRGQQVTLRCSSQSGHNTVSWYQQALGQGPQFIFQYYREEENGRGNFPPRFSGLQFPNYSSELNVNALELDDSALYLCASSLLAGDGYTFGSGTRLTVV.

This chain joins TRBV3-1 and TRBJ1-1, with TRBD1 matching over 7 bases. Germline values: CDR1 LGHDT, CDR2 YNNKEL (reference sequence). The CDR3 covers 15 residues. V dropped 4 bases and J dropped 6; count of bases not matched to a gene: 11. CDR3 in amino acids: CASSLAQGVGAEAFF. The CDR3 DNA sequence: TGTGCCAGCAGCCTCGCCCAGGGGGTAGGCGCTGAAGCTTTCTTT.

The table lists this clonotype with a count of one. V and J are TRBV7-6 and TRBJ2-6; D is uncertain. Trimming left V 1 base short and J 2 bases short, with 6 bases between. The CDR3 is 15 residues long. Per the germline V gene, CDR1 is SGHVS and CDR2 is FNYEAQ. Here the CDR3 reads CASSLVVAGANVLTF. The DNA for the CDR3 is TGTGCCAGCAGCTTAGTTGTCGCTGGGGCCAACGTCCTGACTTTC.

The V gene is TRBV18, the J gene TRBJ1-1; D is unclear. V lost 2 bases and J lost 3, with 4 bases in between. From germline, CDR1 is KGHSH and CDR2 LQKENI. The CDR3 sequence is 12 residues long. CDR3 in DNA: TGTGCCAGCTCACCAACCCACACTGAAGCTTTCTTT. This encodes CASSPTHTEAFF. Drawing the rest from reference TRBV18 and TRBJ1-1, the complete variable domain is NAGVMQNPRHLVRRRGQEARLRCSPMKGHSHVYWYRQLPEEGLKFMVYLQKENIIDESGMPKERFSAEFPKEGPSILRIQQVVRGDSAAYFCASSPTHTEAFFGQGTRLTVV.

The chain uses TRBV6-2 or TRBV6-3 and TRBJ1-5; TRBD1 might be the D (6 bases). Trimming took 2 bases from V and 6 from J, leaving 11 bases between them. The germline CDR1 and CDR2 sequences are MNHEY and SVGEGT. There are 14 residues in the CDR3. The CDR3 bases are TGTGCCAGCAGTTACGGGGGCCCCCGTCAGCCCCAGCATTTT. Translated, it gives CASSYGGPRQPQHF.

The V and J genes are TRBV5-1 and TRBJ2-7; D is perhaps TRBD1 (7 bases). Germline CDR1 is SGHRS and CDR2 is YFSETQ. The length of the CDR3 is 15 residues. V was clipped by 4 bases and J by 6 bases, with 20 bases between them. The CDR3 DNA follows: TGCGCCAGCAGCCCGGCGGGGACAGAGATTGGCGAGCAGTACTTC. Its translation is CASSPAGTEIGEQYF.

J is TRBJ1-1 and V is TRBV29-1; D unresolved. There are 13 residues in the CDR3. The V end lost 6 bases, the J end lost 1 base, and 12 bases lay between the germline ends. Germline-derived CDR1 and CDR2 are SQVTM and ANQGSEA. CDR3 nucleotides: TGCAGCGTCAGAGCTAATCCGAACACTGAAGCTTTCTTT. This sequence encodes CSVRANPNTEAFF. The entire variable domain, with the rest obtained from reference TRBV29-1 and TRBJ1-1, is as follows: SAVISQKPSRDICQRGTSLTIQCQVDSQVTMMFWYRQQPGQSLTLIATANQGSEATYESGFVIDKFPISRPNLTFSTLTVSNMSPEDSSIYLCSVRANPNTEAFFGQGTRLTVV.

The V call is TRBV18, the J call TRBJ2-2, with TRBD1 matching over 9 bases. Germline V gene sequence: CDR1 KGHSH, CDR2 LQKENI. The CDR3 spans 18 residues. Losses at the gene ends were 5 bases for V and 6 bases for J; bases not matched to a gene: 16. The CDR3, as DNA: TGTGCCAGCTCAAGACCACAGGGGGCCCAAGGGCCACCCGGGGAGCTGTTTTTT. Its protein is CASSRPQGAQGPPGELFF. The complete variable domain, with remaining parts taken from reference TRBV18 and TRBJ2-2, reads NAGVMQNPRHLVRRRGQEARLRCSPMKGHSHVYWYRQLPEEGLKFMVYLQKENIIDESGMPKERFSAEFPKEGPSILRIQQVVRGDSAAYFCASSRPQGAQGPPGELFFGEGSRLTVL.

The chain recombines TRBV7-2 with TRBJ1-1, with TRBD1 matching over 7 bases. The CDR3 contains 14 residues. Germline trimming cut 4 bases from V and 7 bases from J; bases unmatched to any gene: 9. Germline lookup yields CDR1 SGHTA and CDR2 FQGNSA. CDR3 sequence reads: CASSSGVNRGEAFF. CDR3 sequence (DNA): TGTGCCAGCAGCTCCGGGGTGAACAGGGGTGAAGCTTTCTTT.

The V gene is TRBV5-6, the J gene TRBJ1-5; TRBD1 might be the D (6 bases). CDR1 and CDR2 from the germline V gene are SGHDT and YYEEEE. The CDR3 is 15 residues long. The V end was cut by 4 bases, the J end by 7 bases, with 18 bases between. The CDR3 protein is CASSPMGGLGQPQHF. CDR3 nucleotides: TGTGCCAGCAGCCCGATGGGGGGGCTCGGGCAGCCCCAGCATTTT.

CDR3 in amino acids: CASSLDRDEQYF. CDR3 nucleotide sequence: TGTGCCAGCAGCTTAGACAGGGACGAGCAGTACTTC. The chain combines TRBV7-9 with TRBJ2-7; D is possibly TRBD1 (6 bases). This CDR3 has 12 residues. V was clipped by 1 base and J by 5 bases, with 6 bases between them. Germline V gene lookup returns CDR1 SEHNR and CDR2 FQNEAQ (reference sequence).

This sequence joins TRBV9 and TRBJ2-3; D ambiguous. From germline, CDR1 is SGDLS and CDR2 YYNGEE. This CDR3 region has 13 residues. Deletions cut 3 bases from V and 0 bases from J, with 5 bases between. CDR3 DNA: TGTGCCAGCAGCGCCCCTAGCACAGATACGCAGTATTTT. It translates to CASSAPSTDTQYF.

This rearrangement joins TRBV5-4 to TRBJ2-1; TRBD2 is a possible D gene (7 bases). Trimming stripped 0 bases from V and 9 bases from J, with 13 bases between. CDR1 is SGHNT and CDR2 is YYREEE in the germline V gene (reference sequence). This CDR3 is built from 14 residues. The CDR3 DNA sequence: TGTGCCAGCAGCTTGGAGGGGGGGACGGTTGAGCAGTTCTTC. Translation gives CASSLEGGTVEQFF.

The V gene is TRBV12-3 or TRBV12-4, the J gene TRBJ1-5; no clear D gene. V was shortened by 7 bases and J by 5 bases, with 9 bases between the two germline ends. The CDR3 is 12 residues long. The CDR3 sequence: CASTILDQPQHF. In nucleotides, the CDR3 is TGTGCCAGCACCATATTAGATCAGCCCCAGCATTTT.

V and J are TRBV19 and TRBJ2-3; D call uncertain. The V end lost 7 bases, the J end lost 5 bases, and 13 bases lay between the germline ends. The germline CDR1 and CDR2 sequences are LNHDA and SQIVND (reference sequence). CDR3 size: 13 residues. CDR3 sequence (DNA): TGTGCCAGTACCCCTCGTCCGGGAGATACGCAGTATTTT. It is translated as CASTPRPGDTQYF.

The V and J genes are TRBV5-1 and TRBJ2-2; D could derive from TRBD1 or TRBD2 (5 bases each). Germline lookup yields CDR1 SGHRS and CDR2 YFSETQ. The CDR3 consists of 15 residues. V was clipped by 0 bases and J by 0 bases, with 6 bases between them. CDR3 in amino acids: CASSLGGTNTGELFF. DNA of the CDR3: TGCGCCAGCAGCTTGGGGGGGACGAACACCGGGGAGCTGTTTTTT.

The rearrangement joins TRBV2 to TRBJ2-3; D possibly corresponds to TRBD2 (6 bases). From germline, CDR1 is SNHLY and CDR2 FYNNEI. This CDR3 region has 16 residues. The ends were cut back, 2 bases at V and 4 bases at J, with 16 bases in the middle. CDR3 bases: TGTGCCAGCAGTGAAAGCGGGCTACGGGTTGCAGATACGCAGTATTTT. Protein product: CASSESGLRVADTQYF.

The chain is built from TRBV5-1 and TRBJ1-4; 7 bases are shared with TRBD1. The V and J ends lost 5 bases and 6 bases, in that order; junction bases with no gene match: 10. The CDR3 has 15 amino acids. The V gene's germline CDR1 is SGHRS and CDR2 YFSETQ. The CDR3 protein is CASRRGGQPDEKLFF. The CDR3 DNA sequence: TGCGCCAGCAGACGTGGGGGACAGCCGGATGAAAAACTGTTTTTT.

V usage is TRBV5-6 and J usage is TRBJ2-7; no clear D. The CDR3 is 15 residues long. The V end was cut by 4 bases, the J end by 2 bases, with 16 bases between. Germline V lookup: CDR1 SGHDT, CDR2 YYEEEE. The CDR3 protein is CASSGRSLSAYEQYF. The CDR3, as DNA: TGTGCCAGCAGCGGACGAAGTTTGAGTGCCTACGAGCAGTACTTC.

The rearrangement joins TRBV3-1 to TRBJ2-3; 9 nucleotides match TRBD2. CDR3 length: 15 residues. Unmatched junction bases numbered 7, after V lost 2 bases and J lost 7 bases. Per germline, CDR1 LGHDT and CDR2 YNNKEL (reference sequence). This chain's CDR3 is CASSQSGGTTNTQYF. In nucleotides, the CDR3 is TGTGCCAGCAGCCAAAGCGGGGGGACCACTAATACGCAGTATTTT.

The genes are TRBV7-2 and TRBJ2-1; 14 bases agree with TRBD2. Germline CDR1 is SGHTA and CDR2 is FQGNSA. The CDR3 loop spans 17 amino acids. V lost 5 bases, J lost 4 bases, and 7 bases stayed unmatched. The CDR3: CASSPRLAGGFYNEQFF. The CDR3 region has the DNA TGTGCCAGCAGCCCCCGACTAGCGGGGGGGTTTTACAATGAGCAGTTCTTC.

The genes are TRBV2 and TRBJ2-1; TRBD2 matches at 8 bases. Looked up from germline, CDR1 is SNHLY and CDR2 is FYNNEI. V gave up 5 bases and J gave up 10 bases; unmatched junction bases: 16. The CDR3 has 16 amino acids. The CDR3 loop reads CASSNLAGGLYVEQFF. For the CDR3, the DNA is TGTGCCAGCAGTAACTTGGCGGGGGGCCTGTATGTGGAGCAGTTCTTC. Variable domain in full (rest from reference TRBV2 and TRBJ2-1): EPEVTQTPSHQVTQMGQEVILRCVPISNHLYFYWYRQILGQKVEFLVSFYNNEISEKSEIFDDQFSVERPDGSNFTLKIRSTKLEDSAMYFCASSNLAGGLYVEQFFGPGTRLTVL.

In the case of this clonotype: A junction boundary mismatches the germline segment, possibly from a read error. The V call is TRBV13, the J call TRBJ1-2; D call uncertain. Germline V gene lookup returns CDR1 PRHDT and CDR2 FYEKMQ (reference sequence). The CDR3 runs to 13 residues. The CDR3 DNA reads as TGTGCAAGCAGCTTGGGAGGCGTCTATGGCTACACCTTC. It codes for CASSLGGVYGYTF. Complete variable domain (other parts from reference TRBV13 and TRBJ1-2): AAGVIQSPRHLIKEKRETATLKCYPIPRHDTVYWYQQGPGQDPQFLISFYEKMQSDKGSIPDRFSAQQFSDYHSELNMSSLELGDSALYFCASSLGGVYGYTFGSGTRLTVV.

The chain uses TRBV4-3 and TRBJ2-5; the D gene is possibly TRBD2 (5 bases). The germline V gene encodes CDR1 LGHNA and CDR2 YSLEER. The CDR3 contains 13 residues. The V and J ends lost 4 bases and 7 bases respectively, with 13 bases between them. The CDR3 loop reads CASSRESGGTQYF. CDR3 nucleotide sequence: TGCGCCAGCAGCCGGGAGTCCGGTGGGACCCAGTACTTC.